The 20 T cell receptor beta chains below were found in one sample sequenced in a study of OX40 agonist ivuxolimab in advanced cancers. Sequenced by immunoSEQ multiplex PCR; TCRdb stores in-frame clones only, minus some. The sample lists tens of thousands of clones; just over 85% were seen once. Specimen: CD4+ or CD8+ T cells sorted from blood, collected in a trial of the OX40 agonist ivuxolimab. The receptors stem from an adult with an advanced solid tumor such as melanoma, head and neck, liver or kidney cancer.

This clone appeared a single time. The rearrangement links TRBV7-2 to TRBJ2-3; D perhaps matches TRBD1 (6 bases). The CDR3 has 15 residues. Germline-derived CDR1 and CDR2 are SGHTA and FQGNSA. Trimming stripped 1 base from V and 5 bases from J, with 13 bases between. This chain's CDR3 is CASSLGTVGGDTQYF. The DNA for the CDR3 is TGTGCCAGCAGCTTAGGGACAGTGGGTGGAGATACGCAGTATTTT.

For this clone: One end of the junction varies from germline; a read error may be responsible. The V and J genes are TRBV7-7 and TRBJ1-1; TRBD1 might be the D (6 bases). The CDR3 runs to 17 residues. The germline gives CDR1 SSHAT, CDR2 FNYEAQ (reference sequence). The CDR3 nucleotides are TGTGCTAGCAGCTCTCCTTTCCTCGGACAGCGGAACACTGAAGCTTTCTTT. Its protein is CASSSPFLGQRNTEAFF.

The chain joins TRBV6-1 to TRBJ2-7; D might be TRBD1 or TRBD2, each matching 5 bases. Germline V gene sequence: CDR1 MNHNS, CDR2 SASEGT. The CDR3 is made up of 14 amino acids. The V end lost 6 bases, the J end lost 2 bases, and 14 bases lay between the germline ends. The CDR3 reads CASSRGASTYEQYF. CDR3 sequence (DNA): TGTGCCAGCAGCCGGGGCGCCTCAACCTACGAGCAGTACTTC.

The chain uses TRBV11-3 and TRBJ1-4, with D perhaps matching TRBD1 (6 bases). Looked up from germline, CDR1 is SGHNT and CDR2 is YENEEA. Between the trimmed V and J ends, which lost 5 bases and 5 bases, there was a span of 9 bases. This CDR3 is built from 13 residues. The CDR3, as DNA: TGTGCCAGCAGCACCGGACAGAATGAAAAACTGTTTTTT. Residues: CASSTGQNEKLFF.

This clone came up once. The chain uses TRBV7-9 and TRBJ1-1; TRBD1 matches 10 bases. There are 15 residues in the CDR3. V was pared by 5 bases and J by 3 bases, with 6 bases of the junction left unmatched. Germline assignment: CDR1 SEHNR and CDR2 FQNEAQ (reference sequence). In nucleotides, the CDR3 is TGTGCCAGCAGCGCAACCGGGACAGGGGACACTGAAGCTTTCTTT. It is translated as CASSATGTGDTEAFF.

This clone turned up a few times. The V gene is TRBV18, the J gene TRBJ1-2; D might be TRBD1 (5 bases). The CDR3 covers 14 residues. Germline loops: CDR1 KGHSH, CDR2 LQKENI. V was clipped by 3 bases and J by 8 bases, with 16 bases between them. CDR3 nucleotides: TGTGCCAGCTCACCGGGGACGGCTGTAAGCGGCTACACCTTC. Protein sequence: CASSPGTAVSGYTF.

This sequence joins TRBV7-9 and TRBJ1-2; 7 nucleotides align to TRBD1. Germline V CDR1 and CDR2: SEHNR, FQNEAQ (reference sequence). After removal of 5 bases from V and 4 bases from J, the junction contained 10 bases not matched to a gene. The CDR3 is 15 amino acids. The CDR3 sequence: CASSARQGVIYGYTF. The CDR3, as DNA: TGTGCCAGCAGCGCTAGGCAGGGGGTTATCTATGGCTACACCTTC.

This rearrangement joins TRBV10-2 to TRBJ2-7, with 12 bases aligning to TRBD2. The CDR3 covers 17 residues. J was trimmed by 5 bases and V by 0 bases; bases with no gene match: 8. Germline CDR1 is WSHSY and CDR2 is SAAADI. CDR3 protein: CASSESASGRALNEQYF. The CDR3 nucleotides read TGCGCCAGCAGTGAGTCGGCTAGCGGGAGGGCCCTAAACGAGCAGTACTTC.

CDR3 nucleotides: TGCGCCAGCAGCTTGGCCACGAGTCCGGAGACCCAGTACTTC. Protein product: CASSLATSPETQYF. This chain uses TRBV5-1 with TRBJ2-5; D not resolved. Trimming stripped 0 bases from V and 5 bases from J, with 11 bases between. The CDR3 is made up of 14 amino acids. Germline V CDR1 and CDR2: SGHRS, YFSETQ. Full variable domain (rest looked up from reference TRBV5-1 and TRBJ2-5): KAGVTQTPRYLIKTRGQQVTLSCSPISGHRSVSWYQQTPGQGLQFLFEYFSETQRNKGNFPGRFSGRQFSNSRSEMNVSTLELGDSALYLCASSLATSPETQYFGPGTRLLVL.

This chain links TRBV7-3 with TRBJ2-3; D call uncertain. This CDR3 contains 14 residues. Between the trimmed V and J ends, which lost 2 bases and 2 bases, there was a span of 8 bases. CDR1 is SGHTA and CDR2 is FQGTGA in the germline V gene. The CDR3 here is CASSLGHSTDTQYF. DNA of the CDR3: TGTGCCAGCAGCTTAGGGCACTCCACAGATACGCAGTATTTT.

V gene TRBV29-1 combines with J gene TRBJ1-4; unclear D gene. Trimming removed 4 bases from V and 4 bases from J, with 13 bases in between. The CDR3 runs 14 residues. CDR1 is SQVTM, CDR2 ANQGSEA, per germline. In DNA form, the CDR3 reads TGCAGCGTTGGGAGCAGTTCGGGTAATGAAAAACTGTTTTTT. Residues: CSVGSSSGNEKLFF.

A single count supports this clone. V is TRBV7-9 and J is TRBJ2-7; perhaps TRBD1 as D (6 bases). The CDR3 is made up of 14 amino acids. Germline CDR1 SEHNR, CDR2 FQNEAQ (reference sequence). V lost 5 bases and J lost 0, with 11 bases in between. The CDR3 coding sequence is TGTGCCAGCAGCGCATTGACAGGCTCCTACGAGCAGTACTTC. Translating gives CASSALTGSYEQYF.

In nucleotides, the CDR3 is TGTGCCAGCAGTGAAGGGTCCATCGGAAATGAGCAGTTCTTC. Its protein product is CASSEGSIGNEQFF. The chain employs TRBV2 and TRBJ2-1; D gene unclear. V was shortened by 1 base and J by 7 bases, with 11 bases between the two germline ends. Germline loops: CDR1 SNHLY, CDR2 FYNNEI. The CDR3 contains 14 residues.

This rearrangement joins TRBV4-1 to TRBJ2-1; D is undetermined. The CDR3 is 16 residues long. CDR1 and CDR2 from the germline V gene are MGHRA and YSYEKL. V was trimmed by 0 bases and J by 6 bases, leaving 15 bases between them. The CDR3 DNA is TGCGCCAGCAGCCAAGATCTGCTAGTTTCGTCCAATGAGCAGTTCTTC. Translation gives CASSQDLLVSSNEQFF.

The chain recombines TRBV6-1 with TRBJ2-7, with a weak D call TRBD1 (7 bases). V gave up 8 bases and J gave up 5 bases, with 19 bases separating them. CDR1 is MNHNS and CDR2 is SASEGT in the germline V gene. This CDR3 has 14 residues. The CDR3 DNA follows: TGTGCCAGCCGTCCAGGCCAGGGGGGCGACGAGCAGTACTTC. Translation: CASRPGQGGDEQYF.

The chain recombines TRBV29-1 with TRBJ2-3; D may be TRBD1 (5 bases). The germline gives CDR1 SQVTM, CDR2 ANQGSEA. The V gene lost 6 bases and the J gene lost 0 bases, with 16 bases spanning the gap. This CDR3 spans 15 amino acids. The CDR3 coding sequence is TGCAGCGTCCCCATAAAGGGGCCCAGCACAGATACGCAGTATTTT. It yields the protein CSVPIKGPSTDTQYF.

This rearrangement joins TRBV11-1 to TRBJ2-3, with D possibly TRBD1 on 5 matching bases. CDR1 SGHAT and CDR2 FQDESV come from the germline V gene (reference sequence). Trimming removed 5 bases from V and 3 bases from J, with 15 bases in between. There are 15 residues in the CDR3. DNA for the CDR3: TGTGCCAGCAGCCCTCACTCAGGGTTTACAGATACGCAGTATTTT. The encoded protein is CASSPHSGFTDTQYF. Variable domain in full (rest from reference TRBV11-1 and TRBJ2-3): EAEVAQSPRYKITEKSQAVAFWCDPISGHATLYWYRQILGQGPELLVQFQDESVVDDSQLPKDRFSAERLKGVDSTLKIQPAELGDSAMYLCASSPHSGFTDTQYFGPGTRLTVL.

In DNA form, the CDR3 reads TGCGCCAGCAGCCCAAGGCCCCAGACCTACGAGCAGTACTTC. As protein: CASSPRPQTYEQYF. This rearrangement joins TRBV5-1 to TRBJ2-7; D call uncertain. The germline V gene encodes CDR1 SGHRS and CDR2 YFSETQ. There are 14 residues in the CDR3. The V end was cut by 4 bases, the J end by 2 bases, with 13 bases between.

This CDR3 is CASRLGWSTGELFF. CDR3 DNA sequence: TGTGCCAGCAGACTAGGCTGGAGCACCGGGGAGCTGTTTTTT. The V and J genes are TRBV27 and TRBJ2-2; possibly TRBD2 for D (5 bases). The CDR3 totals 14 residues. Germline CDR1 reads MNHEY; CDR2 reads SMNVEV (reference sequence). Trimming took 6 bases from V and 4 from J, leaving 12 bases between them.

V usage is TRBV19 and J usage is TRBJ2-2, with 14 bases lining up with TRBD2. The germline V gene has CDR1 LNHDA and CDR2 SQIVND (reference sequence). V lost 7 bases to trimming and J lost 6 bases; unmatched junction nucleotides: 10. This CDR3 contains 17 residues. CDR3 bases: TGTGCCAGTATTGGGACTAGCGGGGGCCTCAGCTCCGGGGAGCTGTTTTTT. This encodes CASIGTSGGLSSGELFF.